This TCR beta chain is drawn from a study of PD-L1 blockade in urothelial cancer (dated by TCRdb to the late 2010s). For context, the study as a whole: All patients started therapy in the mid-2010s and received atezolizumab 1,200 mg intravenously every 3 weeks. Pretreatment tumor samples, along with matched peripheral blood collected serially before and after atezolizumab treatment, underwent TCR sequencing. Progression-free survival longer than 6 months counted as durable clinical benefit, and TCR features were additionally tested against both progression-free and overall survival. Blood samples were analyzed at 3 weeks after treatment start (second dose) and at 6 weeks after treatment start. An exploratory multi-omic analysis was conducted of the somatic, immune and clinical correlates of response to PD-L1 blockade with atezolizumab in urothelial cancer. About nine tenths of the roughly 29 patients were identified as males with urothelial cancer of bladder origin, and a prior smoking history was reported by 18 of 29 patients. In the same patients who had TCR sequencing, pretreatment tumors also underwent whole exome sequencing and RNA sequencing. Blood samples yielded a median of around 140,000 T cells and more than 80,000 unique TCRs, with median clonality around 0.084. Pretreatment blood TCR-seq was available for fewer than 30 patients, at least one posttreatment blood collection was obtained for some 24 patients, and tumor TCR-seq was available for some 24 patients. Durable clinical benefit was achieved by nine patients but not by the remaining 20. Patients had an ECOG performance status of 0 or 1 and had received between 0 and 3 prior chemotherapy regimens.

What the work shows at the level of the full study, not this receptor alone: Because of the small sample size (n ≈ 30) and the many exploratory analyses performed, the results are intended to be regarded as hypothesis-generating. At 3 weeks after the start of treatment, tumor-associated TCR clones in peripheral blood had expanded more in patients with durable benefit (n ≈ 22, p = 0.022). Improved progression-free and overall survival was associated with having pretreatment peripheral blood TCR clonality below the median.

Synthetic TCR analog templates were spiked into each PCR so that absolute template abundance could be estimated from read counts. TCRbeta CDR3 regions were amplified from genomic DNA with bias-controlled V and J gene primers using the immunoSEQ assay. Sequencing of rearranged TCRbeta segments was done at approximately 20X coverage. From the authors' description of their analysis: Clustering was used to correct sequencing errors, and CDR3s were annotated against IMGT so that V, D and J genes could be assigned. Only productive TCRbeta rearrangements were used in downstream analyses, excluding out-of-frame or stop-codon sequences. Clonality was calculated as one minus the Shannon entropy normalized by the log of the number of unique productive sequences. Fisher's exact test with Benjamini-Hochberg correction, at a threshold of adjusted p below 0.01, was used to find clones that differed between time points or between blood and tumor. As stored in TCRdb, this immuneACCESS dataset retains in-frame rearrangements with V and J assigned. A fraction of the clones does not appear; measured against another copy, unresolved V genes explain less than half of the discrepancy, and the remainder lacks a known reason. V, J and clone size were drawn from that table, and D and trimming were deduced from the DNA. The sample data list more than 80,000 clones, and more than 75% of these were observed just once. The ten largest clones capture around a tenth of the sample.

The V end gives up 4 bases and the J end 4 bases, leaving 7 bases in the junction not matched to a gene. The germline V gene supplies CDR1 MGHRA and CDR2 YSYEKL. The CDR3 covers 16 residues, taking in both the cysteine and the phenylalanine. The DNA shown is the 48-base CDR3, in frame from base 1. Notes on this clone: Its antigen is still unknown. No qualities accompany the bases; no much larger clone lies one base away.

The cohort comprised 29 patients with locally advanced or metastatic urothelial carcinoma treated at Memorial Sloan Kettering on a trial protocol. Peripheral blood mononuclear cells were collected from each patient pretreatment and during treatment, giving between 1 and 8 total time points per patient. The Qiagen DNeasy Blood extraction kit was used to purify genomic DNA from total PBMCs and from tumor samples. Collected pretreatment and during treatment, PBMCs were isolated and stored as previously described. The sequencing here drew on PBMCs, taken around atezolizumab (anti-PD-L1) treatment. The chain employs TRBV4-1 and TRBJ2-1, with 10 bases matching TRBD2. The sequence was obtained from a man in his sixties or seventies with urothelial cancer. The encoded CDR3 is CASSPSSGRDYNEQFF. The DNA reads TGCGCCAGCAGCCCCTCCAGCGGGAGGGATTACAATGAGCAGTTCTTC.